The sequence of this T cell receptor (beta chain) was determined in a study of blood T cell repertoires in COVID-19. Study processing details: Estimates of nucleated cell counts were drawn from the amplification of reference gene primers. The assay was immunoSEQ multiplex PCR, and TCRdb's table has in-frame clones only and misses some. The D gene and trimming were derived from the DNA, and the V and J assignments and clone size from that table. The sample has about 170,000 clones; 84% are singletons. The V end was cut by 5 bases, the J end by 0 bases, with 8 bases between. From germline, CDR1 is MDHEN and CDR2 SYDVKM. CDR3 length equals 14 residues.

The genes are TRBV28 and TRBJ1-5, with a tentative D call TRBD1 (6 bases). The clonotype was recovered from a human donor with acute or convalescent COVID-19. The donor label of this sample is uncertain. Sequencing used peripheral blood. The CDR3 DNA sequence: TGTGCCAGCAGTCAGGGGTATAGCAATCAGCCCCAGCATTTT. It translates to CASSQGYSNQPQHF.